This section outlines one TCR beta chain sequence together with its context. Sample-barcoded 5' priming and a J-beta primer mix drove a second PCR of 7 to 11 cycles. Each CDR3 protein gets one entry after TCRdb re-called the 5' RACE reads with MiXCR. Of about 640,000 distinct CDR3 sequences in the sample, roughly 50% were seen once. The record originates from a study of blood T cells in healthy people across ages. V lost 2 bases and J lost 4; bases outside the gene matches: 4. The V gene's germline CDR1 is ENHRY and CDR2 SYGVKD. The CDR3 totals 14 residues. The receptor comes from a man in his sixties in good health. V usage is TRBV10-3 and J usage is TRBJ2-5, with 7 bases aligning to TRBD1. Sequencing was done on a sample of blood. This chain's CDR3 is CAISEGQAGETQYF. The CDR3 DNA reads as TGTGCCATCAGTGAGGGACAGGCCGGAGAGACCCAGTACTTC.